What follows are 24 T cell receptor beta chains derived from one specimen sequenced in a study of OX40 agonist ivuxolimab in advanced cancers. Clones were sequenced by immunoSEQ multiplex PCR, and TCRdb holds only the in-frame ones, with some missing. Found here are about 93,000 clones, around 94% of them singletons; the top ten hold around 3%. The source was CD4+ or CD8+ T cells sorted from blood, collected in a trial of the OX40 agonist ivuxolimab. These TCRs come from an adult with an advanced solid tumor such as melanoma, head and neck, liver or kidney cancer.

V usage is TRBV19 and J usage is TRBJ2-7, with 10 bases that match TRBD2. The germline gives CDR1 LNHDA, CDR2 SQIVND (reference sequence). The CDR3 length is 17 residues. Trimming cost V 5 bases and J 2 bases; bases outside gene matches: 12. CDR3 sequence reads: CASSAASGGVPAYEQYF. CDR3 sequence (DNA): TGTGCCAGTAGTGCCGCTAGCGGGGGTGTCCCTGCCTACGAGCAGTACTTC. The full variable domain, its missing parts supplied by reference TRBV19 and TRBJ2-7, is DGGITQSPKYLFRKEGQNVTLSCEQNLNHDAMYWYRQDPGQGLRLIYYSQIVNDFQKGDIAEGYSVSREKKESFPLTVTSAQKNPTAFYLCASSAASGGVPAYEQYFGPGTRLTVT.

This chain joins TRBV6-5 and TRBJ1-1; possible D gene TRBD1, 5 bases. CDR3 length equals 13 residues. Germline V CDR1 and CDR2: MNHEY, SVGAGI. V gave up 6 bases and J gave up 0 bases, with 8 bases separating them. CDR3 sequence reads: CASSPGMNTEAFF. The CDR3 region has the DNA TGTGCCAGCAGCCCAGGGATGAACACTGAAGCTTTCTTT.

The genes are TRBV5-1 and TRBJ2-3; 11 nucleotides line up with TRBD1. V lost 4 bases to trimming and J lost 3 bases; unmatched junction nucleotides: 7. This CDR3 has 16 residues. From germline, CDR1 is SGHRS and CDR2 YFSETQ. CDR3 sequence (DNA): TGCGCCAGCAGCGACCTGGACAGGGGGCTAACAGATACGCAGTATTTT. Protein sequence: CASSDLDRGLTDTQYF.

This chain joins TRBV6-5 and TRBJ2-2, with a tentative D call TRBD1 (5 bases). This CDR3 contains 15 residues. CDR1 is MNHEY, CDR2 SVGAGI, per germline. Trimming stripped 7 bases from V and 1 base from J, with 13 bases between. The CDR3 DNA is TGTGCCAGCAACCCCGACAGTAGGAACACCGGGGAGCTGTTTTTT. It specifies CASNPDSRNTGELFF.

The rearrangement joins TRBV29-1 to TRBJ2-3, with D unresolved. Germline V gives CDR1 SQVTM, CDR2 ANQGSEA. Trimming pared 2 bases from V and 3 bases from J, leaving 12 bases between. The CDR3 is 14 residues long. CDR3 in DNA: TGCAGCGTTGAAAATGGGCTCCTTACAGATACGCAGTATTTT. This translates into CSVENGLLTDTQYF.

A single count supports this clone. The gene calls are TRBV25-1 and TRBJ1-4; 7 bases are a match to TRBD1. V lost 2 bases to trimming and J lost 4 bases; unmatched junction nucleotides: 13. The CDR3 contains 18 residues. Germline lookup yields CDR1 MGHDK and CDR2 SYGVNS. CDR3 bases: TGTGCCAGCAGTGAAGCCCTCATTTCGGGACAGAGTAATGAAAAACTGTTTTTT. It is translated as CASSEALISGQSNEKLFF.

The chain uses TRBV6-1 and TRBJ2-7; 11 bases fit TRBD2. Per germline, CDR1 MNHNS and CDR2 SASEGT. This CDR3 spans 13 amino acids. J gave up 9 bases and V 6 bases, and 7 bases lay outside the gene matches. CDR3 DNA sequence: TGTGCCAGCAGGGACGGGACTAGCGGTCGGCAGTACTTC. It translates to CASRDGTSGRQYF.

The chain is built from TRBV7-9 and TRBJ2-2; D is perhaps TRBD2 (6 bases). Trimming pared 2 bases from V and 1 base from J, leaving 8 bases between. The CDR3 contains 15 residues. In germline, CDR1 is SEHNR, CDR2 FQNEAQ (reference sequence). The CDR3 loop reads CASSLLAENTGELFF. CDR3 in DNA: TGTGCCAGCAGCTTATTAGCGGAGAACACCGGGGAGCTGTTTTTT.

This rearrangement joins TRBV15 to TRBJ2-1, with TRBD2 identical over 7 bases. Germline trimming cut 3 bases from V and 13 bases from J; bases unmatched to any gene: 6. The germline V gene encodes CDR1 LNHNV and CDR2 YYDKDF (reference sequence). The CDR3 totals 12 residues. DNA for the CDR3: TGTGCCACCAGCAGTGGGCTAGCGGAACAGTTCTTC. Translating gives CATSSGLAEQFF.

V usage is TRBV7-8 and J usage is TRBJ2-1, with a possible D match to TRBD2 (5 bases). Deletions cut 0 bases from V and 7 bases from J, with 10 bases between. This CDR3 has 14 residues. Germline CDR1 and CDR2: SGHVS and FQNEAQ. CDR3: CASSLASSGNEQFF. CDR3 nucleotides: TGTGCCAGCAGCTTAGCGTCATCGGGAAATGAGCAGTTCTTC. Filled out from reference TRBV7-8 and TRBJ2-1, the complete variable domain reads GAGVSQSPRYKVAKRGQDVALRCDPISGHVSLFWYQQALGQGPEFLTYFQNEAQLDKSGLPSDRFFAERPEGSVSTLKIQRTQQEDSAVYLCASSLASSGNEQFFGPGTRLTVL.

On this clone itself: Other DNA sequences in the sample encode the same CDR3. The rearrangement joins TRBV9 to TRBJ2-5; no reliable D call. Trimming removed 4 bases at V and 0 bases at J, with 4 bases between. From germline, CDR1 is SGDLS and CDR2 YYNGEE. This CDR3 spans 12 amino acids. As DNA, the CDR3 is TGTGCCAGCAGCCCTAACCAAGAGACCCAGTACTTC. Protein sequence: CASSPNQETQYF.

The chain combines TRBV5-1 with TRBJ2-7; tentatively, D is TRBD1 (5 bases). V was pared by 2 bases and J by 1 base, with 10 bases between. Looked up from germline, CDR1 is SGHRS and CDR2 is YFSETQ. The CDR3 consists of 14 residues. The CDR3 sequence is CASSFAQGSYEQYF. DNA for the CDR3: TGCGCCAGCAGCTTTGCCCAGGGTTCCTACGAGCAGTACTTC. Supplemented by reference TRBV5-1 and TRBJ2-7, the full variable domain reads KAGVTQTPRYLIKTRGQQVTLSCSPISGHRSVSWYQQTPGQGLQFLFEYFSETQRNKGNFPGRFSGRQFSNSRSEMNVSTLELGDSALYLCASSFAQGSYEQYFGPGTRLTVT.

Regarding this clone: Other nucleotide sequences in the sample specify the same CDR3. V and J are TRBV19 and TRBJ2-7; D uncertain. CDR1 and CDR2 (germline): LNHDA, SQIVND (reference sequence). V was pared by 3 bases and J by 1 base, with 7 bases between. The CDR3 sequence is 13 residues long. CDR3 sequence: CASSIDTSYEQYF. Here the CDR3 DNA reads TGTGCCAGTAGTATTGACACTTCCTACGAGCAGTACTTC.

The chain has TRBV27 and TRBJ1-1, with 7 bases fitting TRBD1. Trimming cost V 0 bases and J 0 bases; bases outside gene matches: 7. Germline values: CDR1 MNHEY, CDR2 SMNVEV (reference sequence). CDR3 length: 17 residues. CDR3 in DNA: TGTGCCAGCAGTTTATCGTCCCCGGGACAGTTGAACACTGAAGCTTTCTTT. Translation gives CASSLSSPGQLNTEAFF.

The chain employs TRBV27 and TRBJ2-7; 9 nucleotides agree with TRBD1. The CDR3 sequence is 15 residues long. V lost 5 bases to trimming and J lost 3 bases; unmatched junction nucleotides: 8. Per germline, CDR1 MNHEY and CDR2 SMNVEV (reference sequence). The CDR3 nucleotides read TGTGCCAGCAGTGTCGGGACAGGGAGTATCTACGAGCAGTACTTC. Its translation: CASSVGTGSIYEQYF.

V and J are TRBV6-5 and TRBJ2-1, with 8 bases matching TRBD1. The CDR3 covers 16 residues. Per germline, CDR1 MNHEY and CDR2 SVGAGI. Losses at the gene ends were 2 bases for V and 2 bases for J; bases not matched to a gene: 5. The CDR3 region has the DNA TGTGCCAGCAGTTACCTCGGGACAGGCCCCTACAATGAGCAGTTCTTC. Its translation is CASSYLGTGPYNEQFF.

The rearrangement uses TRBV9 and TRBJ2-5, with TRBD2 matching over 7 bases. The CDR3 contains 13 residues. CDR1 is SGDLS and CDR2 is YYNGEE in the germline V gene. Losses at the gene ends were 4 bases for V and 11 bases for J; bases not matched to a gene: 11. CDR3 sequence (DNA): TGTGCCAGCAGCACCTCCGGCGGGGGAACTCAGTACTTC. Its translation is CASSTSGGGTQYF.

This sequence joins TRBV5-6 and TRBJ2-7; 10 positions agree with TRBD2. The trim removed 6 bases at V and 6 bases at J, leaving 12 bases unmatched. The CDR3 spans 15 residues. The germline V gene has CDR1 SGHDT and CDR2 YYEEEE. CDR3 residues: CASISALAGASEQYF. CDR3 bases: TGTGCCAGCATCAGTGCCCTAGCGGGAGCCTCCGAGCAGTACTTC.

The chain has TRBV9 and TRBJ2-1, with TRBD2 matching 12 bases. In germline, CDR1 is SGDLS, CDR2 YYNGEE. The CDR3 sequence is 20 residues long. The ends lost 0 bases at V and 0 bases at J; junction bases unmatched: 10. The CDR3 sequence is CASSVATGTSGLSSYNEQFF. CDR3 DNA: TGTGCCAGCAGCGTAGCTACAGGGACTAGCGGGCTTAGCTCCTACAATGAGCAGTTCTTC.

This clone was seen just once. The CDR3 DNA is TGCGCCAGCAGTCAATCGCGCCGCCCGGGACAGTGGGGGGTGGATCGCTACACCTTC. Amino acid sequence: CASSQSRRPGQWGVDRYTF. The chain joins TRBV23-1 to TRBJ1-2; the match to TRBD1 covers 7 bases. TRBV23-1 is assigned to the ORF class and has an uncertain function. CDR3 length equals 19 residues. Trimming cost V 0 bases and J 9 bases; bases outside gene matches: 22.

This clone was seen a single time. The gene calls are TRBV11-3 and TRBJ2-5; D possibly uses TRBD1 or TRBD2 (5 bases each). Per germline, CDR1 SGHNT and CDR2 YENEEA. The CDR3 is 15 amino acids. The V gene lost 6 bases and the J gene lost 0 bases, with 14 bases spanning the gap. Here the CDR3 DNA reads TGTGCCAGCAGAAGCGCCGAGGGGTACCAAGAGACCCAGTACTTC. It yields the protein CASRSAEGYQETQYF.

The CDR3 nucleotides are TGTGCCAGCAGTTTATCGCGAAGAGGGGCCAAAAACATTCAGTACTTC. It is translated as CASSLSRRGAKNIQYF. This sequence joins TRBV27 and TRBJ2-4; D is perhaps TRBD2 (5 bases). The germline CDR1 and CDR2 sequences are MNHEY and SMNVEV (reference sequence). CDR3 size: 16 residues. Trimming shortened V by 0 bases and J by 1 base, and 10 bases separated the two germline ends.

J is TRBJ1-6 and V is TRBV4-3, with TRBD1 as a possible D gene (5 bases). This CDR3 region has 15 residues. The germline V and J ends were trimmed by 0 bases and 9 bases, with 12 bases remaining between them. Germline values: CDR1 LGHNA, CDR2 YSLEER. The CDR3 reads CASSQDRGRSSPLHF. Written as DNA, the CDR3 is TGCGCCAGCAGCCAAGATAGGGGCCGAAGTTCACCCCTCCACTTT.

In DNA, the CDR3 is TGTGCCAGCAGTTCGGGACAAGAAGAGACCCAGTACTTC. As protein: CASSSGQEETQYF. The chain recombines TRBV27 with TRBJ2-5; D perhaps matches TRBD1 (6 bases). The CDR3 contains 13 residues. Between the trimmed V and J ends, which lost 4 bases and 3 bases, there was a span of 9 bases. Germline values: CDR1 MNHEY, CDR2 SMNVEV (reference sequence).